Here is one T cell receptor (beta chain) with its context. As yet, its antigen is unknown. This entry belongs to a study of cytomegalovirus exposure and HLA in healthy donors. Study-level background: A prior study identified 110 million or so unique TCR beta sequences from about 179 million T cells.

Use of 60 Vbeta and 13 Jbeta primers characterized the PCR. Method: immunoSEQ multiplex PCR; TCRdb's copy keeps in-frame clones and lacks some. The listing records about 51,000 clones. The CDR3 runs 17 residues. The V segment lost 0 bases and the J segment 4 bases; nucleotides outside the gene matches: 12. Germline CDR1 is SGHRS and CDR2 is YFSETQ. Broader study findings: Data from an earlier analysis indicated that most TCR beta V segments were productive either about 87% or about 30% of the time. Among immune exposure information, only CMV serostatus was available. One cluster of highly shared sequence variants probably arose as a sequencing artifact.

The origin of this receptor is a man aged 35-49 years in good health and CMV-seropositive. The chain links TRBV5-1 to TRBJ1-2; 7 bases match TRBD1. Sequencing was carried out using PBMCs. Written as DNA, the CDR3 is TGCGCCAGCAGCTTGGGGGGCTTGGAGGGGGCAGGCTATGGCTACACCTTC. As protein: CASSLGGLEGAGYGYTF.